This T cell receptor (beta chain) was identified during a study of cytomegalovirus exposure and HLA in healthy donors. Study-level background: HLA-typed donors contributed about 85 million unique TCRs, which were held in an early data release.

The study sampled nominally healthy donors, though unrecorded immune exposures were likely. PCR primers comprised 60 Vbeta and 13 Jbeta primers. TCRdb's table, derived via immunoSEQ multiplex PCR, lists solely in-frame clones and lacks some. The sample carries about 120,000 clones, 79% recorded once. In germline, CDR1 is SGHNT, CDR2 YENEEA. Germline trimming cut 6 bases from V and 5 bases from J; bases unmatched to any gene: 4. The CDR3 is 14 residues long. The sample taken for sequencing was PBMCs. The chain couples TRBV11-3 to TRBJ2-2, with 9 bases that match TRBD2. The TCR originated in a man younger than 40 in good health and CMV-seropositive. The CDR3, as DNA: TGTGCCAGCAGTGCGGGAGGGGGGACCGGGGAGCTGTTTTTT. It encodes CASSAGGGTGELFF.